This T cell receptor (beta chain) was captured by sequencing in a study of cytomegalovirus exposure and HLA in healthy donors. Study-level results: The number of N-insertions in an Asian-associated ancestry cluster was reportedly below the approximately 600-donor mean in a later analysis. Under in vitro conditions, a few CMV-associated chains were confirmed as specific for CMV antigens.

The CDR3 sequence is 17 residues long. From germline, CDR1 is MNHEY and CDR2 SMNVEV (reference sequence). V dropped 5 bases and J dropped 7; count of bases not matched to a gene: 10. The PCR ran on 60 Vbeta and 13 Jbeta primers. Authors' data handling: A later analysis tallied some 80 million unique TCR beta chains, roughly 11 million of them shared. Profiled with immunoSEQ multiplex PCR; TCRdb holds only in-frame clones, not every one. From that table come the V and J calls and clone size; the DNA was used to work out D and trimming. Of approximately 110,000 clones listed, roughly 69% are singletons. This clone has just one count. The target antigen is unknown.

The clonotype comes from a woman in her seventies in good health and CMV-seropositive. The material sequenced was PBMCs. The rearrangement joins TRBV27 to TRBJ2-1; 14 bases line up with TRBD2. CDR3 region: CASSKTTSGGAKNEQFF. The DNA of the CDR3 is TGTGCCAGCAGTAAAACGACTAGCGGGGGGGCAAAAAATGAGCAGTTCTTC.